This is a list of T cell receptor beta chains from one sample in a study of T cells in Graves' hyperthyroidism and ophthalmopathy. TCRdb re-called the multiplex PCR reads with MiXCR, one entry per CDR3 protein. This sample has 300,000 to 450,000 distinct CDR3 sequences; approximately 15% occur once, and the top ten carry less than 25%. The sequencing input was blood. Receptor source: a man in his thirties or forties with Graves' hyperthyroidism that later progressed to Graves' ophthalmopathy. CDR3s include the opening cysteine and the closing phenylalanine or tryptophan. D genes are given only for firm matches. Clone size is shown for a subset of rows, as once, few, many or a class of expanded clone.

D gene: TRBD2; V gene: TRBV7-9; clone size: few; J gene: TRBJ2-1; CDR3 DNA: TGTGCCAGCATGGGGCGGGGGGGGAGCTCCTACAATGAGCAGTTCTTT; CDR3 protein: CASMGRGGSSYNEQFF
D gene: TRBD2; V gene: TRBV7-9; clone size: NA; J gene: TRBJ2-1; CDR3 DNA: TGTGCCAGCAGCCTGGCGCGGGGGGGCCGGAATGAGCAGTTCTTC; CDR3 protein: CASSLARGGRNEQFF
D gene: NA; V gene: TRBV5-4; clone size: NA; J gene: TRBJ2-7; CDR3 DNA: TGTGCCAGCAGCTCAGGGGTGGCTTCCCTACGAGAGCAGTACTTC; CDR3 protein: CASSSGVASLREQYF
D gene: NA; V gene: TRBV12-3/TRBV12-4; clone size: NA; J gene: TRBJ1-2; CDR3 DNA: TGTGCCAGCAGCCTAGATGAGAGGGGGATCGGCTATGGCTACACCTTC; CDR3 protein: CASSLDERGIGYGYTF
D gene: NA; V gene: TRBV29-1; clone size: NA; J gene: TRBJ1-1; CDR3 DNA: TGCAGCGGTTTAATAGGGGGGGGTGAAGCTTTCTTT; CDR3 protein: CSGLIGGGEAFF
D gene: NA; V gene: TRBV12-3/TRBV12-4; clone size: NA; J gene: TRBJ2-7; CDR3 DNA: TGTGCCAGCAGAAATACCTACGAGCAGTACTTC; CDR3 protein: CASRNTYEQYF
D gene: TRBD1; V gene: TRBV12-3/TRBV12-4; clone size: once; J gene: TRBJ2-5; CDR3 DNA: TGTGCCAGCAATCCGGGACAGCAAGAGACCCAGTACTTC; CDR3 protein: CASNPGQQETQYF
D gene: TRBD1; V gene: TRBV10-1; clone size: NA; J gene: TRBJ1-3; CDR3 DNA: TGCGCCAGCAGGGACAGGCCTGGAAACACCACATATTTT; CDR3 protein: CASRDRPGNTTYF
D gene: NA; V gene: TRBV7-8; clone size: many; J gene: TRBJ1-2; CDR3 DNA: TGTGCCAGCAGCTTTGACGGCTATGGCTACACCTTC; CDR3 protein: CASSFDGYGYTF
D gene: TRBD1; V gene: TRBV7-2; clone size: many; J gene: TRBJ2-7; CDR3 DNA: TGTGCCAGCAGCTACTACAGGGGTCACTACGAGCAGTACTTC; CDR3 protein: CASSYYRGHYEQYF
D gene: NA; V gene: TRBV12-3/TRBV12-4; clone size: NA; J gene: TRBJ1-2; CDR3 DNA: TGTGCCAGCAGCCGCCTCTACGAGACACGAAACTATGGCTACACCTTC; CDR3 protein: CASSRLYETRNYGYTF
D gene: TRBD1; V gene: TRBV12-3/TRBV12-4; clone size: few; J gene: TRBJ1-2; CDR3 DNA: TGTGCCAGCAGGACAGGGTATCGTGGCTATGGCTACACCTTC; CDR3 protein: CASRTGYRGYGYTF
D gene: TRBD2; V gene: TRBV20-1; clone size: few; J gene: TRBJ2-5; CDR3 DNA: TGCAGTGCTAGCATACCGGGACTAGCACGGGAGACCCAGTACTTC; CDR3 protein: CSASIPGLARETQYF
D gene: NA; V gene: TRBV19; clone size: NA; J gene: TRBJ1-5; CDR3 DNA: TGTGCCAGTAGTATGCAATGGGATCAGCCCCAGCATTTT; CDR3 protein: CASSMQWDQPQHF
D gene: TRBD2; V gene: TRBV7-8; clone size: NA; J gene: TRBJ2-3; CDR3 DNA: TGTGCCAGCAGCCCTAGCGGGCGCACAGATACGCAGTATTTT; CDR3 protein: CASSPSGRTDTQYF
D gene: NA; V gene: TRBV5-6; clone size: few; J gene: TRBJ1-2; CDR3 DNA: TGTGCCAGCAGCTTGGCCGTCGCTGGGGGCAAGGGCTACACCTTC; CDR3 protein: CASSLAVAGGKGYTF
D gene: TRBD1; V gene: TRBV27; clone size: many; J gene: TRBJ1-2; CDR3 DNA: TGTGCCAGCAGTTTAACCCCGACAGGGAGCTATGGCTACACCTTC; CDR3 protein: CASSLTPTGSYGYTF
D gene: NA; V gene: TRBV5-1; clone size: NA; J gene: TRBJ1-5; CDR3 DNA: TGCGCCACCGGGGGAGGCAATCAGCCCCAGCATTTT; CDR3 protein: CATGGGNQPQHF
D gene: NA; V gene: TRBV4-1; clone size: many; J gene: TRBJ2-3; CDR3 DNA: TGCGCCAGCAGCCAATCCCGGGTTTCCACAGATACGCAGTATTTT; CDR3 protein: CASSQSRVSTDTQYF
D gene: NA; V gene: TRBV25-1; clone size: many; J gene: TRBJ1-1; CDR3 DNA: TGTGCCAGCAGTGAACAGCAAGCGAACACTGAAGCTTTCTTT; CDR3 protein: CASSEQQANTEAFF
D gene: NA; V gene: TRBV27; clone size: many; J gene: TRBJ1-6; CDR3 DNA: TGTGCCAGCAGCCTGACGATCGGTAATTCACCCCTCCACTTT; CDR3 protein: CASSLTIGNSPLHF
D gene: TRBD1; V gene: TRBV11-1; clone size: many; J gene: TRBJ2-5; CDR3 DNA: TGTGCCAGCAGCTTAGGGGACAGATCCCCCCAAGAGACCCAGTACTTC; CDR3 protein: CASSLGDRSPQETQYF
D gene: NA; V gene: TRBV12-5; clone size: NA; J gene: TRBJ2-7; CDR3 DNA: TGTGCTAGTGGTTTGCTGTACGAGCAGTACTTC; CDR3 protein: CASGLLYEQYF
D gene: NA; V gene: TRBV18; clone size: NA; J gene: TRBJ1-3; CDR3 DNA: TGTGCCAGCTCACCGGATATCAGCTCTGGAAACACCATATATTTT; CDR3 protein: CASSPDISSGNTIYF
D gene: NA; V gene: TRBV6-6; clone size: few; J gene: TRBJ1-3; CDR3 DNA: TGTGCCAGCAGTTACTACCCAGGGGTTTCTGGAAACACCATATATTTT; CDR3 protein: CASSYYPGVSGNTIYF
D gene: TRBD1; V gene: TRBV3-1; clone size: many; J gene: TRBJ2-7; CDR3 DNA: TGTGCCAGCAGCCTACCGGACAGGGCAAGCGAGCAGTACTTC; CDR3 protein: CASSLPDRASEQYF
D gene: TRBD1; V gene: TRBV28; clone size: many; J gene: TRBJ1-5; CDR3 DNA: TGTGCCAGCAGTTCAGGACAGGGGTTCCAGCCCCAGCATTTT; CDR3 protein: CASSSGQGFQPQHF
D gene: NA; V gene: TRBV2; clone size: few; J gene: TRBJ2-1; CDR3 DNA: TGTGCCAGCAGTGTGGCGGGGCCCGTCGAATACAATGAGCAGTTCTTC; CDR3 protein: CASSVAGPVEYNEQFF
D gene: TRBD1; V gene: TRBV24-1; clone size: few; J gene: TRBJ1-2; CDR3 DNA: TGTGCCACCAGCGGGACAGCTAACTATGGCTACACCTTC; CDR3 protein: CATSGTANYGYTF
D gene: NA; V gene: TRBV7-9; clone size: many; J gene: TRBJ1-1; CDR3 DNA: TGTGCCAGCAGCGCCCGCTTTGTTGGAGGGGGCACTGAAGCTTTCTTT; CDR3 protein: CASSARFVGGGTEAFF
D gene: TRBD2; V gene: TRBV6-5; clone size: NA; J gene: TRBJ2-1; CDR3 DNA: TGTGCCAGCAGTTATGGTAGCGGGGGTGTGGATGAGCAGTTCTTC; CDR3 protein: CASSYGSGGVDEQFF
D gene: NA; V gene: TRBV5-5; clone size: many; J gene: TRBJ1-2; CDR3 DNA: TGTGCCAGCAGCCGAGGCCAGTCCTCATATGGCTACACCTTC; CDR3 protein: CASSRGQSSYGYTF
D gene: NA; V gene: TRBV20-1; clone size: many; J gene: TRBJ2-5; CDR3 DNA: TGCAGTGCTAGGGGGCAACAAGAGACCCAGTACTTC; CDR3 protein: CSARGQQETQYF
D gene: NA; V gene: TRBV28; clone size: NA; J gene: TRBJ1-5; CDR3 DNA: TGTGCCAGCAGTGTAGGCAAACCGGGAGGCAATCAGCCCCAGCATTTT; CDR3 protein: CASSVGKPGGNQPQHF
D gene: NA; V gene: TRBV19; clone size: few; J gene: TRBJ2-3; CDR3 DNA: TGTGCCAGTAGTTTCGTTCATTCAACAGATACGCAGTATTTT; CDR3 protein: CASSFVHSTDTQYF
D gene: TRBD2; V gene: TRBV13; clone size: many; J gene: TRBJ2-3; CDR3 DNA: TGTGCCAGCAGTCCGAGAGCGGGGGGCTTTCCCACAGATACGCAGTATTTT; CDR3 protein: CASSPRAGGFPTDTQYF
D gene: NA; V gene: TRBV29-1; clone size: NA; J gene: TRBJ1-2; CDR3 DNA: TGCAGCGTTGAGAGGGATGGCTACACCTTC; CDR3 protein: CSVERDGYTF
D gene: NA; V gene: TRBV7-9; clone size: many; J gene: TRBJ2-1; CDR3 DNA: TGTGCCAGCAGGCCGGGGGGCCAGGGCTCCTACAATGAGCAGTTCTTC; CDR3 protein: CASRPGGQGSYNEQFF
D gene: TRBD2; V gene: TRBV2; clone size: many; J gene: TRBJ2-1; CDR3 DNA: TGTGCCAGCAGTGCGTTAGCGGGCCACAATGAGCAGTTCTTC; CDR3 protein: CASSALAGHNEQFF
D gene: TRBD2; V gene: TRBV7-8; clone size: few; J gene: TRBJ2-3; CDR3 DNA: TGTGCCAGCAGCCCCGGGACTAGCGGGGGGATCACAGATACGCAGTATTTT; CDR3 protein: CASSPGTSGGITDTQYF
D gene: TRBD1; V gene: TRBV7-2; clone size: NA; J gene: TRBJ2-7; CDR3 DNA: TGTGCCAGCAGCCATCGACAGGGTTACGACTACGAGCAGTACTTC; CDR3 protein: CASSHRQGYDYEQYF
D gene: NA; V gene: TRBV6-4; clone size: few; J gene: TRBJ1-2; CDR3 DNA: TGTGCCAGCAGCGCCGACTTGGGCTATGGCTACACCTTC; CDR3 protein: CASSADLGYGYTF
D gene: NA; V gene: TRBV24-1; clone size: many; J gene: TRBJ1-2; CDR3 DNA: TGTGCCACCAGTGATTTCACGGCCCGGGACATGGATGGCTACACCTTC; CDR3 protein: CATSDFTARDMDGYTF
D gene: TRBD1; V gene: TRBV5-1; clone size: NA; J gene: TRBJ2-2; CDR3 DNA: TGCGCCAGCGACAGGGGTACGAACACCGGGGAGCTGTTTTTT; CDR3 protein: CASDRGTNTGELFF
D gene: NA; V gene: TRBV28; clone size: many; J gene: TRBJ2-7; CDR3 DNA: TGTGCCAGCAGTTCCACAGGCTTTTACGAGCAGTACTTC; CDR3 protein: CASSSTGFYEQYF
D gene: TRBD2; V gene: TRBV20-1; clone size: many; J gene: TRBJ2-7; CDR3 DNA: TGCAGTGCTAGAAGCGGGGGGGCCGACGAGCAGTACTTC; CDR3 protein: CSARSGGADEQYF
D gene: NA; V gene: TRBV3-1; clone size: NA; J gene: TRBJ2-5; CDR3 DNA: TGTGCCAGCAGCCAACCTTTGGGAGGGGGCCAAGAGACCCAGTACTTC; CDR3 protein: CASSQPLGGGQETQYF
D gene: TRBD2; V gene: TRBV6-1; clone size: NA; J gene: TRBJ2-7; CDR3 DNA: TGTGCCAGCAGTGGACTAGCGGGCTCCCCCTACGAGCAGTACTTC; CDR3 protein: CASSGLAGSPYEQYF
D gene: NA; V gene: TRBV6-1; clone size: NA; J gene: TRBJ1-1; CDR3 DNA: TGTGCCAGCAGTTATAGGGATATGAACACTGAAGCTTTCTTT; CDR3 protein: CASSYRDMNTEAFF
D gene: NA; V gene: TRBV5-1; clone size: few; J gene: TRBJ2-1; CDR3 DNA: TGCGCCAGCAGCTTGGCCGGTGGCGGCACCTCCTACAATGAGCAGTTCTTC; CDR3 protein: CASSLAGGGTSYNEQFF
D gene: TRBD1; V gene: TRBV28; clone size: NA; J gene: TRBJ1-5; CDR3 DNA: TGTGCCAGCAGTTTAGGGACAGGCACTCAGCCCCAGCATTTT; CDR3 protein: CASSLGTGTQPQHF
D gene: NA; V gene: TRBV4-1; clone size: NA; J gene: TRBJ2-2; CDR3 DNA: TGCGCCAGCAGCCATGTACTAGGGTCCGGCGGGGAGCTGTTTTTT; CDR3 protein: CASSHVLGSGGELFF
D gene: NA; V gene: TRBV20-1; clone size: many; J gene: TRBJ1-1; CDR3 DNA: TGCAGTGCTAGAGACCAGACATATCTTTTTGAAGCTTTCTTT; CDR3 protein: CSARDQTYLFEAFF
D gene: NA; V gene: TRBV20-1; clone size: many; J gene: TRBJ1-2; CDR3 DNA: TGCAGTGCTAGAGGGGGGGTGAACTATGGCTACACCTTC; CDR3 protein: CSARGGVNYGYTF
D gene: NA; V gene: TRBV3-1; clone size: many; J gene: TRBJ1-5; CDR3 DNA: TGTGCCAGCAGCCAACTACACCCCTACGAAGGCAATCAGCCCCAGCATTTT; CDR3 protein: CASSQLHPYEGNQPQHF